One and the same sample provided the 26 T cell receptor beta chains below, sequenced in a study of CXCR3-negative and CXCR3-positive naive CD8 T cells (dated by TCRdb to between 2018 and 2021). For sequencing, a NextSeq 550 was employed. The Human TCR Profiling Kit (MiLaboratory) was used to make UMI-labeled 5' RACE TRB cDNA libraries. One entry per CDR3 protein sequence results from the TCRdb reprocessing of the reads, with DNA left out. This sample's listing comprises roughly 40,000 distinct CDR3 sequences. The top ten clonotypes cover 7% to 8% of the sample. The sequencing sample was made of memory CD8+ T cells from blood. What this sample's cell subset or site label stands for: conventional CD8+ memory T cells (TMEM), sorted as controls. Source of these receptors: a human donor in good health. Some clones in this sample may be carry-over from other donors' samples.

The chain links TRBV7-3 to TRBJ2-3; the D gene TCRdb calls, TRBD2, cannot be checked with no DNA. CDR3 size: 16 residues. Germline assignment: CDR1 SGHTA and CDR2 FQGTGA. This CDR3 is CASSPLGSGGRMVWYF.

The chain recombines TRBV5-4 with TRBJ1-1; the D call of TRBD1 rests on TCRdb alone, since no DNA is present to check it. Germline assignment: CDR1 SGHNT and CDR2 YYREEE (reference sequence). This CDR3 region has 14 residues. CDR3 sequence reads: CASSFGTGVPEAFF.

This sequence joins TRBV5-1 and TRBJ2-1; TCRdb names TRBD1, which stays unverified in the absence of DNA. The germline gives CDR1 SGHRS, CDR2 YFSETQ. The CDR3 is 14 residues long. The CDR3 is CASSFDGGNDEQFF.

J is TRBJ2-7 and V is TRBV29-1; TCRdb's D call of TRBD1 is untestable without DNA. Germline V gene lookup returns CDR1 SQVTM and CDR2 ANQGSEA. This CDR3 has 12 amino acids. The CDR3 protein is CSVPGRLGEQYF.

This chain links TRBV7-9 with TRBJ2-1; the D gene TCRdb calls, TRBD2, cannot be checked with no DNA. From germline, CDR1 is SEHNR and CDR2 FQNEAQ (reference sequence). The CDR3 totals 16 residues. This CDR3 is CASSSLSSGSYNEQFF.

Here the CDR3 reads CASSWTSRNEQFF. The J gene is TRBJ2-1, the V gene TRBV7-2; lacking DNA, the TRBD1 call made by TCRdb goes unchecked. Germline values: CDR1 SGHTA, CDR2 FQGNSA. The CDR3 covers 13 residues.

The chain carries TRBV14 and TRBJ2-7; the D call of TRBD1 rests on TCRdb alone, since no DNA is present to check it. Per the germline V gene, CDR1 is SGHDN and CDR2 is FVKESK. The CDR3 has 16 amino acids. The CDR3 here is CASSHSRGAGAYEQYF.

The chain employs TRBV20-1 and TRBJ2-2; the TRBD2 assignment by TCRdb is unverifiable without DNA. This CDR3 contains 16 residues. Germline values: CDR1 DFQATT, CDR2 SNEGSKA (reference sequence). CDR3 sequence: CSARETSGGLTGELFF.

The rearrangement uses TRBV29-1 and TRBJ2-2; the TCRdb D gene call, TRBD1, has no DNA to confirm it. Germline CDR1 is SQVTM and CDR2 is ANQGSEA. CDR3 length equals 13 residues. The CDR3 here is CSVRTGSSGELFF.

The chain carries TRBV6-5 and TRBJ2-1; TCRdb designates TRBD1, a call that cannot be tested without DNA. CDR3 length equals 14 residues. Germline CDR1 reads MNHEY; CDR2 reads SVGAGI. CDR3 residues: CASRDRAPLNEQFF.

The rearrangement joins TRBV20-1 to TRBJ1-5; TCRdb's D gene call, TRBD1, goes unchecked for lack of DNA. Germline assignment: CDR1 DFQATT and CDR2 SNEGSKA (reference sequence). This CDR3 comprises 14 residues. CDR3 protein: CSAKQGAGNQPQHF.

This chain connects TRBV29-1 to TRBJ1-1; TCRdb proposes TRBD1, but this gene call is untestable without DNA. CDR1 SQVTM and CDR2 ANQGSEA come from the germline V gene. The CDR3 is 14 amino acids. The CDR3 reads CSVEGDSLNTEAFF.

This chain uses TRBV28 with TRBJ2-5. Looked up from germline, CDR1 is MDHEN and CDR2 is SYDVKM. CDR3 length: 16 residues. The CDR3 region is CASSLWASQYQETQYF.

This chain connects TRBV29-1 to TRBJ2-3; lacking DNA, the TRBD1 call made by TCRdb goes unchecked. This CDR3 region has 15 residues. Germline V gives CDR1 SQVTM, CDR2 ANQGSEA. The CDR3 loop is CSVERTGGVTDTQYF.

V and J are TRBV5-1 and TRBJ2-7. Germline CDR1 reads SGHRS; CDR2 reads YFSETQ. The CDR3 contains 15 residues. The CDR3 spells CASSDRHPRNYEQYF.

This chain joins TRBV12-3 or TRBV12-4 and TRBJ2-1; the TCRdb call, TRBD1, lacks DNA for checking. This CDR3 has 12 residues. The CDR3 is CASRTGGNEQFF.

The chain carries TRBV7-7 and TRBJ1-4. CDR3 size: 15 residues. Germline V CDR1 and CDR2: SSHAT, FNYEAQ (reference sequence). CDR3 amino acids: CASSESRRANEKLFF.

The chain couples TRBV29-1 to TRBJ2-1. The CDR3 covers 11 residues. The germline gives CDR1 SQVTM, CDR2 ANQGSEA. Here the CDR3 reads CSVEVTFEQFF.

The chain joins TRBV7-2 to TRBJ1-1; TCRdb's D call, TRBD1, is unchecked because there is no DNA. The CDR3 loop spans 14 amino acids. Germline loops: CDR1 SGHTA, CDR2 FQGNSA. CDR3 sequence: CASSLGGIGTEAFF.

The chain links TRBV21-1 to TRBJ2-2; TCRdb's D call of TRBD2 is untestable without DNA. TRBV21-1 is shown as a pseudogene. There are 17 residues in the CDR3. The CDR3 sequence is CASSNPETSTNTGELFF.

The chain is built from TRBV29-1 and TRBJ2-7. Per germline, CDR1 SQVTM and CDR2 ANQGSEA. The CDR3 is 12 amino acids. Here the CDR3 reads CSVETEAYEQYF.

The CDR3 reads CASGDRGFDEQYF. V and J are TRBV28 and TRBJ2-7; TCRdb names TRBD1, which stays unverified in the absence of DNA. CDR1 and CDR2 from the germline V gene are MDHEN and SYDVKM. This CDR3 is built from 13 residues.

This CDR3 reads CASSSYWSGEKLFF. This chain uses TRBV7-9 with TRBJ1-4. The CDR3 sequence is 14 residues long. Germline V lookup: CDR1 SEHNR, CDR2 FQNEAQ (reference sequence).

The chain employs TRBV20-1 and TRBJ2-1; TCRdb picks TRBD1, but there is no DNA to check that call. CDR3 length equals 12 residues. CDR1 and CDR2 (germline): DFQATT, SNEGSKA (reference sequence). The CDR3 loop is CSAGQGGNEQFF.

This clonotype is classed as medium-sized by frequency. The rearrangement links TRBV6-4 to TRBJ2-3; with no DNA, the TCRdb D assignment of TRBD1 cannot be verified. Germline assignment: CDR1 MRHNA and CDR2 SNTAGT. This CDR3 is 14 amino acids long. The CDR3 sequence is CASSDGQGADTQYF.

The chain joins TRBV19 to TRBJ1-2. The CDR3 extends over 16 amino acids. Germline V gene data show CDR1 as LNHDA and CDR2 as SQIVND (reference sequence). The CDR3 is CASSIPGLPAGYGYTF.